Below are 21 T cell receptor beta chains sequenced from a single sample in a study of PD-L1 blockade in urothelial cancer. The time point: peripheral blood 6 weeks after treatment start. Produced via immunoSEQ multiplex PCR; TCRdb's table is partial and in-frame only. Counted here are some 120,000 clones, roughly 82% occurring once; the ten biggest clones make up roughly 2.6%. The sample was PBMCs, taken around atezolizumab (anti-PD-L1) treatment. The receptors stem from a man aged 45-65 years with urothelial cancer.

This chain connects TRBV4-1 to TRBJ2-1, with no clear D. With 2 bases removed from V and 2 bases from J, the gap between germline ends came to 10 bases. The V gene's germline CDR1 is MGHRA and CDR2 YSYEKL. This CDR3 comprises 15 residues. The CDR3 DNA reads TGCGCCAGCAGCCAACAGACATCTACCTACAATGAGCAGTTCTTC. It codes for CASSQQTSTYNEQFF.

The J gene is TRBJ2-3, the V gene TRBV7-3; tentative D call: TRBD2 (6 bases). The germline CDR1 and CDR2 sequences are SGHTA and FQGTGA. The CDR3 is 14 residues long. Deletions cut 3 bases from V and 11 bases from J, with 18 bases between. The CDR3 here is CASSLEGMGFGQYF. The CDR3 region has the DNA TGTGCCAGCAGCTTGGAGGGTATGGGATTTGGGCAGTATTTT.

The chain links TRBV10-3 to TRBJ2-7, with 10 bases lining up with TRBD2. CDR1 is ENHRY, CDR2 SYGVKD, per germline. This CDR3 has 16 amino acids. The J segment lost 2 bases and the V segment lost 6 bases, leaving 10 bases of the junction unmatched. The CDR3 DNA follows: TGTGCCATCAGCGGGGGACTAGCGACTCAAACCTACGAGCAGTACTTC. Translated, it gives CAISGGLATQTYEQYF.

The chain combines TRBV27 with TRBJ2-1; the D gene is possibly TRBD1 (6 bases). The CDR3 has 14 amino acids. Trimming removed 3 bases at V and 4 bases at J, with 10 bases between. Germline assignment: CDR1 MNHEY and CDR2 SMNVEV (reference sequence). The CDR3 bases are TGTGCCAGCAGTTTTTACAGGGTATACAATGAGCAGTTCTTC. This codes for CASSFYRVYNEQFF.

The rearrangement uses TRBV7-2 and TRBJ2-2, with 10 bases lining up with TRBD2. The CDR3 loop spans 18 amino acids. Germline assignment: CDR1 SGHTA and CDR2 FQGNSA. The V and J ends lost 2 bases and 5 bases, in that order; junction bases with no gene match: 11. The CDR3 DNA reads as TGTGCCAGCAGCTTAAAGGCGCTAGCGGGAGTAAGAACCGGGGAGCTGTTTTTT. Its translation: CASSLKALAGVRTGELFF.

The V gene is TRBV18, the J gene TRBJ2-7; 7 bases match TRBD2. Looked up from germline, CDR1 is KGHSH and CDR2 is LQKENI. With V trimmed by 2 bases and J by 1 base, 8 bases remained unmatched. This CDR3 has 16 residues. CDR3 in amino acids: CASSPELRTRSYEQYF. In DNA form, the CDR3 reads TGTGCCAGCTCACCAGAACTTAGGACTAGGTCCTACGAGCAGTACTTC.

The chain combines TRBV25-1 with TRBJ1-4; D perhaps matches TRBD1 (5 bases). This CDR3 spans 13 amino acids. Germline V CDR1 and CDR2: MGHDK, SYGVNS. Trimming removed 7 bases from V and 8 bases from J, with 14 bases in between. The CDR3 DNA sequence: TGTGCCAGCAAAGGCGCAGGGATGGAAAAACTGTTTTTT. Protein: CASKGAGMEKLFF.

CDR3 sequence: CATGTSGVEQYF. In DNA, the CDR3 is TGTGCGACAGGGACTAGCGGTGTCGAGCAGTACTTC. The chain employs TRBV7-9 and TRBJ2-7, with TRBD2 identical over 11 bases. The CDR3 totals 12 residues. The germline CDR1 and CDR2 sequences are SEHNR and FQNEAQ (reference sequence).

The chain uses TRBV15 and TRBJ2-3; D is possibly TRBD1 (5 bases). V lost 1 base and J 2 bases, leaving 13 bases between the germline ends. This CDR3 contains 16 residues. Germline CDR1 LNHNV, CDR2 YYDKDF (reference sequence). DNA of the CDR3: TGTGCCACCAGCAGAGGACAGAGCATCGCCACAGATACGCAGTATTTT. This sequence encodes CATSRGQSIATDTQYF.

V gene TRBV29-1 combines with J gene TRBJ1-2, with TRBD1 as a possible D gene (5 bases). V dropped 3 bases and J dropped 1 base, with 9 bases sitting between them. The CDR3 contains 13 residues. Germline V CDR1 and CDR2: SQVTM, ANQGSEA. CDR3 coding DNA: TGCAGCGTTGATATGGGGGGTAACTATGGCTACACCTTC. Translated, it gives CSVDMGGNYGYTF.

The chain uses TRBV5-1 and TRBJ2-5; D might be TRBD2 (6 bases). With 7 bases removed from V and 5 bases from J, the gap between germline ends came to 21 bases. The CDR3 consists of 15 residues. In germline, CDR1 is SGHRS, CDR2 YFSETQ. CDR3 amino acids: CASGVEGSPPETQYF. For the CDR3, the DNA is TGCGCCAGCGGGGTGGAGGGGAGCCCTCCGGAGACCCAGTACTTC.

This clone was observed a handful of times. This chain links TRBV5-1 with TRBJ1-2, with D possibly matching TRBD1 (6 bases). In germline, CDR1 is SGHRS, CDR2 YFSETQ. The CDR3 spans 15 residues. Trimming took 0 bases from V and 5 from J, leaving 14 bases between them. In nucleotides, the CDR3 is TGCGCCAGCAGCTTGGTGGGAGGGGGGCCTTATGGCTACACCTTC. Its translation: CASSLVGGGPYGYTF.

The gene calls are TRBV28 and TRBJ1-1; perhaps TRBD1 as D (6 bases). The CDR3 contains 16 residues. Trimming removed 6 bases at V and 1 base at J, with 18 bases between. Germline-derived CDR1 and CDR2 are MDHEN and SYDVKM. This CDR3 reads CASRMTGTQSNTEAFF. The CDR3 DNA reads as TGTGCCAGCAGAATGACCGGGACACAATCGAACACTGAAGCTTTCTTT.

Written as DNA, the CDR3 is TGTGCCAGCAGCCAACTAGCGGCCCAGAACACCGGGGAGCTGTTTTTT. Its translation is CASSQLAAQNTGELFF. The gene calls are TRBV11-3 and TRBJ2-2; the match to TRBD2 covers 8 bases. Germline CDR1 SGHNT, CDR2 YENEEA. CDR3 size: 16 residues. V shed 5 bases, J shed 1 base, and the junction held 6 bases outside the gene matches.

The chain uses TRBV10-2 and TRBJ1-6; 7 bases fit TRBD1. This CDR3 has 15 amino acids. V gave up 9 bases and J gave up 9 bases; unmatched junction bases: 14. Germline values: CDR1 WSHSY, CDR2 SAAADI. The CDR3 bases are TGCGCCAGTACCCAACAGGGGAGTTATGGTTCACCCCTCCACTTT. The encoded protein is CASTQQGSYGSPLHF.

This clone was seen a few times. This sequence joins TRBV6-1 and TRBJ1-2; 10 positions match TRBD1. The CDR3 has 14 amino acids. Germline CDR1 MNHNS, CDR2 SASEGT. With 6 bases clipped from V and 4 bases from J, the junction kept 5 bases outside the gene matches. The CDR3: CASRPRTGGYGYTF. The CDR3 region has the DNA TGTGCCAGCAGACCCCGGACAGGGGGCTATGGCTACACCTTC.

The rearrangement links TRBV30 to TRBJ2-7; a possible D gene is TRBD1 (6 bases). V was cut by 6 bases and J by 7 bases, with 22 bases left in between. The length of the CDR3 is 14 residues. From germline, CDR1 is GTSNPN and CDR2 SVGIG (reference sequence). The CDR3 protein is CACKFRDTLIEQYF. The CDR3 region has the DNA TGTGCCTGCAAATTCCGGGACACACTAATTGAGCAGTACTTC.

The chain recombines TRBV28 with TRBJ1-5; 7 nucleotides line up with TRBD1. From germline, CDR1 is MDHEN and CDR2 SYDVKM. The V segment lost 6 bases and the J segment 3 bases; nucleotides outside the gene matches: 8. The CDR3 runs to 15 residues. The CDR3 reads CASRTPGQYNQPQHF. CDR3 bases: TGTGCCAGCAGAACCCCGGGACAGTACAATCAGCCCCAGCATTTT.

The V call is TRBV5-4, the J call TRBJ2-7; a weak D match, TRBD1 (7 bases). Trimming cost V 2 bases and J 13 bases, with 28 bases left between them. Germline-derived CDR1 and CDR2 are SGHNT and YYREEE (reference sequence). The CDR3 has 16 amino acids. This chain's CDR3 is CASSLAAGPSAGQNYF. CDR3 nucleotide sequence: TGTGCCAGCAGCTTAGCAGCGGGCCCCTCCGCGGGACAGAACTACTTC.

The V and J genes are TRBV7-2 and TRBJ1-1; TRBD1 matches at 9 bases. Per the germline V gene, CDR1 is SGHTA and CDR2 is FQGNSA. With 2 bases clipped from V and 6 bases from J, the junction kept 7 bases outside the gene matches. CDR3 length: 15 amino acids. CDR3 in amino acids: CASSLRQGGVPEAFF. The CDR3 DNA is TGTGCCAGCAGCTTACGACAGGGGGGTGTACCTGAAGCTTTCTTT.

As regards this clone: A read error may produce the germline difference seen at one junction end. This chain uses TRBV19 with TRBJ2-6; 7 nucleotides match TRBD1. Germline CDR1 LNHDA, CDR2 SQIVND (reference sequence). The CDR3 sequence is 18 residues long. CDR3 region: CASSTGQAYHSEANVLTF. Here the CDR3 DNA reads TGTGCCAGTAGTACTGGACAGGCCTACCATTCTGAGGCCAACGTCCTGACTTTC.